The clone carrying this TCR beta chain is a singleton in its sample. This specimen belongs to a study of blood T cell repertoires in COVID-19. Study context: Sample material is recorded as cDNA or gDNA derived from T cells, B-cell-depleted T cells, or PBMCs.

In the original processing: It was from reference gene primer amplification that nucleated cell counts were estimated. The protocol was immunoSEQ multiplex PCR, while the TCRdb copy is restricted to in-frame clones and leaves out a portion. V, J and clone size are those of that table, while D and trimming were read from the DNA. The sample has 200,000 to 250,000 clones; roughly nine tenths are singletons. V was clipped by 2 bases and J by 5 bases; unmatched bases: 5. The germline CDR1 and CDR2 sequences are SGHTA and FQGNSA. The length of the CDR3 is 15 residues. The sample was PBMCs or T cells enriched from blood (not recorded which). This sequence was found in a man aged 30 to 39 who had recovered from COVID-19. The chain has TRBV7-2 and TRBJ2-5; 10 nucleotides agree with TRBD1. The CDR3 loop is CASSLTGTGEETQYF. CDR3 DNA sequence: TGTGCCAGCAGCTTAACCGGGACAGGGGAGGAGACCCAGTACTTC.